The source of this TCR beta chain is a study of blood T cell repertoires in COVID-19. Study as a whole: Sites across the United States, Italy and Spain contributed samples from acute and convalescent COVID-19. From T cells, B-cell-depleted T cells, or PBMCs came the material, which was cDNA or gDNA.

Generated by immunoSEQ multiplex PCR, the TCRdb table keeps only in-frame clones and is missing some. The data hold just over 200,000 clones, with 80% observed a single time. The CDR3 has 16 amino acids. The V gene lost 0 bases and the J gene lost 6 bases, with 17 bases spanning the gap. Germline loops: CDR1 LGHDT, CDR2 YNNKEL (reference sequence). The receptor comes from a woman aged 65 to 85 with acute or convalescent COVID-19. Sequenced sample: peripheral blood. The chain employs TRBV3-1 (or the pseudogene TRBV3-2) and TRBJ1-1; tentative D call: TRBD1 (5 bases). CDR3 amino acids: CASSQDWTSLGAEAFF. As DNA, the CDR3 is TGTGCCAGCAGCCAAGACTGGACATCGCTGGGCGCTGAAGCTTTCTTT.